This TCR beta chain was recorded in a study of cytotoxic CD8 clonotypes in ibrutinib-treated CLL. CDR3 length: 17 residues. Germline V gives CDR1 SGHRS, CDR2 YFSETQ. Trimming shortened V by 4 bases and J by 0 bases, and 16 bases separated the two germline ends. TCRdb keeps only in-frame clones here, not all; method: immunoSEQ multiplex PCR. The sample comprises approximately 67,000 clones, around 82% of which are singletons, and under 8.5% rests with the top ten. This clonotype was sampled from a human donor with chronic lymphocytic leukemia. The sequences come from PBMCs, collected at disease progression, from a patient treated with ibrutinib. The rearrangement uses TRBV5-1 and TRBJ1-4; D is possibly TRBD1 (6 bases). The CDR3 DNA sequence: TGCGCCAGCAGCCGAAAAAAAAACAGGGCAACTAATGAAAAACTGTTTTTT. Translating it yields CASSRKKNRATNEKLFF.